This passage covers 24 T cell receptor beta chains from one sample sequenced in a study of blood T cell repertoires in COVID-19. The data were produced by immunoSEQ multiplex PCR, yet TCRdb's version contains in-frame clones alone and is incomplete. In the table there are approximately 240,000 clones, 86% of which are singletons. The source material was peripheral blood. These receptors were taken from a woman in her twenties or thirties who had recovered from COVID-19.

The V and J genes are TRBV5-4 and TRBJ1-1, with unresolved D. CDR3 size: 16 residues. V shed 1 base and J shed 2 bases, with 15 bases lying between them. Germline V gene data show CDR1 as SGHNT and CDR2 as YYREEE (reference sequence). DNA for the CDR3: TGTGCCAGCAGCTTGCTTTGGAGGGAGAGAAACACTGAAGCTTTCTTT. This sequence encodes CASSLLWRERNTEAFF. The full variable domain, completed using reference TRBV5-4 and TRBJ1-1, is ETGVTQSPTHLIKTRGQQVTLRCSSQSGHNTVSWYQQALGQGPQFIFQYYREEENGRGNFPPRFSGLQFPNYSSELNVNALELDDSALYLCASSLLWRERNTEAFFGQGTRLTVV.

The CDR3 is CASQSGYSNQPQHF. In DNA form, the CDR3 reads TGTGCCAGCCAATCGGGTTATAGCAATCAGCCCCAGCATTTT. The chain employs TRBV6-5 and TRBJ1-5, with D unresolved. V was shortened by 8 bases and J by 0 bases, with 11 bases between the two germline ends. Germline V gene sequence: CDR1 MNHEY, CDR2 SVGAGI. The CDR3 consists of 14 residues.

J is TRBJ1-3 and V is TRBV30; 7 nucleotides align to TRBD1. Germline V lookup: CDR1 GTSNPN, CDR2 SVGIG (reference sequence). J gave up 0 bases and V 2 bases, and 4 bases lay outside the gene matches. The CDR3 runs 15 residues. This CDR3 is CAWSRDSGSGNTIYF. In DNA form, the CDR3 reads TGTGCCTGGAGTCGGGACAGTGGCTCTGGAAACACCATATATTTT.

This sequence joins TRBV7-3 and TRBJ2-3, with 10 positions matching TRBD1. The V gene's germline CDR1 is SGHTA and CDR2 FQGTGA. The junction had 5 bases not matched to a gene; V was cut back by 2 bases and J by 3 bases. The CDR3 runs to 16 residues. The CDR3 DNA reads as TGTGCCAGCAGCTTAGGAGTGGGACAGGGGACAGATACGCAGTATTTT. This encodes CASSLGVGQGTDTQYF.

V gene TRBV6-5 combines with J gene TRBJ1-2; TRBD1 matches 7 bases. Germline assignment: CDR1 MNHEY and CDR2 SVGAGI. With 2 bases clipped from V and 7 bases from J, the junction kept 13 bases outside the gene matches. This CDR3 spans 16 amino acids. CDR3 amino acids: CASSYDRERGSGGYTF. As DNA, the CDR3 is TGTGCCAGCAGTTACGACAGGGAGAGGGGTTCGGGTGGCTACACCTTC.

V and J are TRBV4-1 and TRBJ2-3; 9 nucleotides line up with TRBD2. CDR3 size: 19 residues. V dropped 0 bases and J dropped 4; count of bases not matched to a gene: 14. The V gene's germline CDR1 is MGHRA and CDR2 YSYEKL. Here the CDR3 reads CASSQEVWRGGEWPDTQYF. CDR3 in DNA: TGCGCCAGCAGCCAAGAAGTATGGCGGGGGGGCGAGTGGCCAGATACGCAGTATTTT.

The J gene is TRBJ1-2, the V gene TRBV14; 7 bases fit TRBD1. The CDR3 loop spans 16 amino acids. V gave up 0 bases and J gave up 2 bases; unmatched junction bases: 6. Germline CDR1 SGHDN, CDR2 FVKESK. As DNA, the CDR3 is TGTGCCAGCAGCCAAGATTTAGGCAGGGGGAACTATGGCTACACCTTC. It yields the protein CASSQDLGRGNYGYTF. Combining the CDR3 with reference TRBV14 and TRBJ1-2 gives the whole variable domain EAGVTQFPSHSVIEKGQTVTLRCDPISGHDNLYWYRRVMGKEIKFLLHFVKESKQDESGMPNNRFLAERTGGTYSTLKVQPAELEDSGVYFCASSQDLGRGNYGYTFGSGTRLTVV.

The genes are TRBV18 and TRBJ1-4; maybe TRBD1 (5 bases). Germline CDR1 is KGHSH and CDR2 is LQKENI. V lost 4 bases to trimming and J lost 4 bases, with 10 bases between them. The CDR3 loop spans 14 amino acids. CDR3 DNA: TGTGCCAGCTCACGCGCAGGGCTTAATGAAAAACTGTTTTTT. This gives the protein CASSRAGLNEKLFF.

The chain combines TRBV19 with TRBJ2-7; 15 bases agree with TRBD2. The CDR3 totals 19 residues. The ends lost 6 bases at V and 2 bases at J; junction bases unmatched: 14. Germline loops: CDR1 LNHDA, CDR2 SQIVND (reference sequence). CDR3 sequence: CASRDYHGLAGGQAYEQYF. For the CDR3, the DNA is TGTGCCAGTAGGGATTACCACGGACTAGCGGGGGGGCAGGCCTACGAGCAGTACTTC.

The chain employs TRBV11-2 and TRBJ2-2, with D perhaps TRBD2 (6 bases). Trimming pared 9 bases from V and 3 bases from J, leaving 17 bases between. From germline, CDR1 is SGHAT and CDR2 FQNNGV. The CDR3 loop spans 15 amino acids. CDR3 sequence: CASPGTGGDTGELFF. CDR3 sequence (DNA): TGTGCCAGTCCGGGGACCGGGGGAGACACCGGGGAGCTGTTTTTT. The full variable domain, with the rest looked up from reference TRBV11-2 and TRBJ2-2, is EAGVAQSPRYKIIEKRQSVAFWCNPISGHATLYWYQQILGQGPKLLIQFQNNGVVDDSQLPKDRFSAERLKGVDSTLKIQPAKLEDSAVYLCASPGTGGDTGELFFGEGSRLTVL.

V gene TRBV14 combines with J gene TRBJ2-3; 11 bases are shared with TRBD2. The V gene end was trimmed by 6 bases and the J gene end by 1 base; junction bases not matched to a gene: 6. The CDR3 runs to 16 residues. Germline lookup yields CDR1 SGHDN and CDR2 FVKESK. CDR3 loop: CASSLLAGGRTDTQYF. CDR3 bases: TGTGCCAGCAGTCTTCTAGCGGGGGGCCGCACAGATACGCAGTATTTT.

The rearrangement joins TRBV4-3 to TRBJ2-7, with a tentative D call TRBD1 (6 bases). The CDR3 totals 14 residues. V was pared by 4 bases and J by 2 bases, with 12 bases between. Germline V gene sequence: CDR1 LGHNA, CDR2 YSLEER. In DNA form, the CDR3 reads TGCGCCAGCAGCCTTACGGACAGAGCCTACGAGCAGTACTTC. Protein product: CASSLTDRAYEQYF.

The chain links TRBV6-5 to TRBJ2-1; 13 bases are a match to TRBD2. The CDR3 loop spans 13 amino acids. Germline trimming cut 6 bases from V and 15 bases from J; bases unmatched to any gene: 8. Germline loops: CDR1 MNHEY, CDR2 SVGAGI. CDR3 nucleotides: TGTGCCAGCAGCGGGACTAGCGGGGATATACTGTTCTTC. Translation: CASSGTSGDILFF.

The chain carries TRBV19 and TRBJ1-2; 10 bases line up with TRBD1. Germline assignment: CDR1 LNHDA and CDR2 SQIVND (reference sequence). This CDR3 contains 17 residues. V gave up 2 bases and J gave up 6 bases; unmatched junction bases: 12. The CDR3 sequence is CASSIRGQGQNRDGYTF. DNA of the CDR3: TGTGCCAGTAGTATAAGGGGACAGGGGCAGAATCGGGATGGCTACACCTTC. The full variable domain, in which reference TRBV19 and TRBJ1-2 provide the parts outside the CDR3, is DGGITQSPKYLFRKEGQNVTLSCEQNLNHDAMYWYRQDPGQGLRLIYYSQIVNDFQKGDIAEGYSVSREKKESFPLTVTSAQKNPTAFYLCASSIRGQGQNRDGYTFGSGTRLTVV.

The chain joins TRBV5-6 to TRBJ1-6, with D possibly matching TRBD1 (5 bases). V was shortened by 2 bases and J by 7 bases, with 13 bases between the two germline ends. From germline, CDR1 is SGHDT and CDR2 YYEEEE. The CDR3 is made up of 15 amino acids. The CDR3: CASSFQGKWNSPLHF. DNA for the CDR3: TGTGCCAGCAGCTTCCAGGGAAAGTGGAATTCACCCCTCCACTTT.

The rearrangement joins TRBV7-2 to TRBJ2-7; D gene ambiguous. CDR3 length: 14 amino acids. Germline V gene data show CDR1 as SGHTA and CDR2 as FQGNSA. V was pared by 2 bases and J by 0 bases, with 8 bases between. CDR3 in amino acids: CASSLRASSYEQYF. Here the CDR3 DNA reads TGTGCCAGCAGCTTACGCGCAAGCTCCTACGAGCAGTACTTC. Complete variable domain (other parts from reference TRBV7-2 and TRBJ2-7): GAGVSQSPSNKVTEKGKDVELRCDPISGHTALYWYRQSLGQGLEFLIYFQGNSAPDKSGLPSDRFSAERTGGSVSTLTIQRTQQEDSAVYLCASSLRASSYEQYFGPGTRLTVT.

The chain couples TRBV6-5 to TRBJ1-6; D remains ambiguous. Deletions cut 3 bases from V and 5 bases from J, with 8 bases between. Germline-derived CDR1 and CDR2 are MNHEY and SVGAGI. This CDR3 comprises 14 residues. Written as DNA, the CDR3 is TGTGCCAGCAGTTATAGGAGAGATAATTCACCCCTCCACTTT. It specifies CASSYRRDNSPLHF.

The V gene is TRBV9, the J gene TRBJ2-2; D may be TRBD2 (5 bases). Trimming took off 0 bases at V and 2 bases at J, with 14 bases between the two ends. The CDR3 has 17 amino acids. Per germline, CDR1 SGDLS and CDR2 YYNGEE. DNA of the CDR3: TGTGCCAGCAGCGTAGGATTAGGGAGATCAAACACCGGGGAGCTGTTTTTT. It translates to CASSVGLGRSNTGELFF.

The chain carries TRBV4-2 and TRBJ2-7; TRBD2 is a possible D gene (6 bases). Germline V CDR1 and CDR2: LGHNA, YNFKEQ. The CDR3 is 15 residues long. Trimming removed 3 bases at V and 4 bases at J, with 16 bases between. CDR3 sequence reads: CASSQSPGTAYEQYF. The CDR3 nucleotides are TGTGCCAGCAGCCAGAGCCCCGGGACTGCATACGAGCAGTACTTC.

This clone came up once. The chain links TRBV10-1 to TRBJ2-7; no firm D call. Germline V gives CDR1 WNHNN, CDR2 SYGVQD (reference sequence). V was trimmed by 4 bases and J by 1 base, leaving 8 bases between them. The CDR3 is 13 amino acids. The CDR3 region has the DNA TGCGCCAGCAGTGGTACCGGTTCCTACGAGCAGTACTTC. Translated: CASSGTGSYEQYF.

The rearrangement uses TRBV4-2 and TRBJ2-1; TRBD2 matches at 8 bases. The CDR3 contains 15 residues. Germline-derived CDR1 and CDR2 are LGHNA and YNFKEQ. V lost 2 bases to trimming and J lost 9 bases; unmatched junction nucleotides: 9. CDR3 sequence reads: CASSQSGLARSEQFF. The DNA of the CDR3 is TGTGCCAGCAGCCAATCCGGACTAGCTCGGAGTGAGCAGTTCTTC.

The chain joins TRBV2 to TRBJ1-1, with 7 bases aligning to TRBD1. Germline V CDR1 and CDR2: SNHLY, FYNNEI. V lost 3 bases and J lost 10; bases outside the gene matches: 11. CDR3 length: 14 residues. DNA of the CDR3: TGTGCCAGCAGTGATCGGACAGGTCATGGCTTAGCTTTCTTT. Protein: CASSDRTGHGLAFF.

J is TRBJ2-2 and V is TRBV19; the match to TRBD1 covers 9 bases. Germline values: CDR1 LNHDA, CDR2 SQIVND (reference sequence). The V gene end was trimmed by 6 bases and the J gene end by 6 bases; junction bases not matched to a gene: 11. The CDR3 consists of 16 residues. The CDR3 DNA follows: TGTGCCAGTAGATGGGCAACAGGGACAGGGCCCGGGGAGCTGTTTTTT. It codes for CASRWATGTGPGELFF.

The genes are TRBV27 and TRBJ2-1, with D possibly being TRBD2 (6 bases). CDR3 length: 15 residues. Trimming cost V 6 bases and J 4 bases, with 16 bases left between them. Germline-derived CDR1 and CDR2 are MNHEY and SMNVEV (reference sequence). This CDR3 reads CASRDYRAEYNEQFF. The CDR3 nucleotides are TGTGCCAGCAGGGACTACCGGGCCGAATACAATGAGCAGTTCTTC.